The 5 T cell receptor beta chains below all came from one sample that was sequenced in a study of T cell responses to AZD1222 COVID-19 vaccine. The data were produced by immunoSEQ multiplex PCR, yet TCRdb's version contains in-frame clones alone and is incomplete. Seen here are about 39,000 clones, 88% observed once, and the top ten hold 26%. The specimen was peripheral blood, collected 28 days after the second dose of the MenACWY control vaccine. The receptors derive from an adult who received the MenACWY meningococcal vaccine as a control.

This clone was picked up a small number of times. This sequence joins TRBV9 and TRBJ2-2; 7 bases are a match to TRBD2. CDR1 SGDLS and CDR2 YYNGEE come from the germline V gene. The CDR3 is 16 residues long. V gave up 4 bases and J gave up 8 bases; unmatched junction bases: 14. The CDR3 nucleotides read TGTGCCAGCAGCCCCCCCCCGGGGGGAACCACAGGGGAGCTGTTTTTT. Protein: CASSPPPGGTTGELFF.

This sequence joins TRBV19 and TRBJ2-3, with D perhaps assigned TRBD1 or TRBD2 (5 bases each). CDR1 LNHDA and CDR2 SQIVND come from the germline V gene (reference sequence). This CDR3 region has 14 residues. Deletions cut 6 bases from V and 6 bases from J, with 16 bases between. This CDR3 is CASSHIRGRDTQYF. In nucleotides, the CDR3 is TGTGCCAGTAGCCACATTCGGGGCCGGGATACGCAGTATTTT.

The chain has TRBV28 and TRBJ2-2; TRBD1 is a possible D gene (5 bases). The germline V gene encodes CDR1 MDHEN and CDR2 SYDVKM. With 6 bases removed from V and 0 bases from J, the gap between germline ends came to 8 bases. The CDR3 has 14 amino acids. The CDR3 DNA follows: TGTGCCAGCAGGGGGCAGTCGAACACCGGGGAGCTGTTTTTT. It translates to CASRGQSNTGELFF.

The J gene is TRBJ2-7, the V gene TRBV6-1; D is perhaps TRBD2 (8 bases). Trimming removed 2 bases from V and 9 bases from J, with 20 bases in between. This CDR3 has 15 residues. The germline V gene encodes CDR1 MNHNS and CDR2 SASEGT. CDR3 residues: CASSETTSGAGGQYF. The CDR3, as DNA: TGTGCCAGCAGTGAAACCACTAGCGGCGCAGGGGGGCAGTACTTC.

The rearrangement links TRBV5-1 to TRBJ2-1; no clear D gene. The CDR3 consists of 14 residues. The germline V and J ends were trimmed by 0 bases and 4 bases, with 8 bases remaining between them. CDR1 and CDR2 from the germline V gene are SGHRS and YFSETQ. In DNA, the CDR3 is TGCGCCAGCAGCTTGGCCCCCCAGTACAATGAGCAGTTCTTC. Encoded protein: CASSLAPQYNEQFF.